The sequence of this TCR beta chain was determined in a study of T cells in Graves' hyperthyroidism and ophthalmopathy. On the study more broadly: Blood was drawn when the patient was first diagnosed and still untreated. General study findings and limits: Also found in blood were most expanded thyroid clonotypes above 0.001. Ophthalmopathy prediction by the model preceded onset by a median about 6 months.

V dropped 4 bases and J dropped 7; count of bases not matched to a gene: 11. This CDR3 is 15 amino acids long. Germline CDR1 and CDR2: SGHRS and YFSETQ. RNA transcripts served as the template for amplifying TCR beta CDR3 regions. First-round RT-PCR with HTBI primers amplified the TCR CDR3 region. In TCRdb, the multiplex PCR reads were re-called with MiXCR into one record per CDR3 protein. In the table there are 300,000 to 400,000 distinct CDR3 sequences, about 20% of which are singletons. An approximately 10 ml volume of fresh peripheral blood provided the PBMCs. This clonotype has a handful of counts. The antigen remains undetermined.

The source is a woman between 45 and 65 years old with Graves' hyperthyroidism. Sequencing input: blood. This chain connects TRBV5-1 to TRBJ2-3; 8 bases align to TRBD1. The CDR3 bases are TGCGCCAGCAGCAGAGGACAGGGCCAACTTTATACGCAGTATTTT. This codes for CASSRGQGQLYTQYF.